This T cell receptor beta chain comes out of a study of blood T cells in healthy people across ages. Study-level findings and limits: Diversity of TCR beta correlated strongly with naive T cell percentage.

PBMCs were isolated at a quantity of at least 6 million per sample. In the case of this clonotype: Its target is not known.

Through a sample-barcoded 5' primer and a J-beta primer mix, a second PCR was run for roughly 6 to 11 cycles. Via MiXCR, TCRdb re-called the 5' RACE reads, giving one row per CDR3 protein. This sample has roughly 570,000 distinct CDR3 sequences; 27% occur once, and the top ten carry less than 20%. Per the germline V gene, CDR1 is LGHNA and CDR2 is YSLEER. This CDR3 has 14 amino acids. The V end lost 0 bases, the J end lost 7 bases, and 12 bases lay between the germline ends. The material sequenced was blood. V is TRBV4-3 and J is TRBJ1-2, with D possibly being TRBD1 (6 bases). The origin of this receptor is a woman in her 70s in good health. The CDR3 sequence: CASSQEGRGGGYTF. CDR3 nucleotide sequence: TGCGCCAGCAGCCAAGAGGGGAGAGGGGGTGGCTACACCTTC.